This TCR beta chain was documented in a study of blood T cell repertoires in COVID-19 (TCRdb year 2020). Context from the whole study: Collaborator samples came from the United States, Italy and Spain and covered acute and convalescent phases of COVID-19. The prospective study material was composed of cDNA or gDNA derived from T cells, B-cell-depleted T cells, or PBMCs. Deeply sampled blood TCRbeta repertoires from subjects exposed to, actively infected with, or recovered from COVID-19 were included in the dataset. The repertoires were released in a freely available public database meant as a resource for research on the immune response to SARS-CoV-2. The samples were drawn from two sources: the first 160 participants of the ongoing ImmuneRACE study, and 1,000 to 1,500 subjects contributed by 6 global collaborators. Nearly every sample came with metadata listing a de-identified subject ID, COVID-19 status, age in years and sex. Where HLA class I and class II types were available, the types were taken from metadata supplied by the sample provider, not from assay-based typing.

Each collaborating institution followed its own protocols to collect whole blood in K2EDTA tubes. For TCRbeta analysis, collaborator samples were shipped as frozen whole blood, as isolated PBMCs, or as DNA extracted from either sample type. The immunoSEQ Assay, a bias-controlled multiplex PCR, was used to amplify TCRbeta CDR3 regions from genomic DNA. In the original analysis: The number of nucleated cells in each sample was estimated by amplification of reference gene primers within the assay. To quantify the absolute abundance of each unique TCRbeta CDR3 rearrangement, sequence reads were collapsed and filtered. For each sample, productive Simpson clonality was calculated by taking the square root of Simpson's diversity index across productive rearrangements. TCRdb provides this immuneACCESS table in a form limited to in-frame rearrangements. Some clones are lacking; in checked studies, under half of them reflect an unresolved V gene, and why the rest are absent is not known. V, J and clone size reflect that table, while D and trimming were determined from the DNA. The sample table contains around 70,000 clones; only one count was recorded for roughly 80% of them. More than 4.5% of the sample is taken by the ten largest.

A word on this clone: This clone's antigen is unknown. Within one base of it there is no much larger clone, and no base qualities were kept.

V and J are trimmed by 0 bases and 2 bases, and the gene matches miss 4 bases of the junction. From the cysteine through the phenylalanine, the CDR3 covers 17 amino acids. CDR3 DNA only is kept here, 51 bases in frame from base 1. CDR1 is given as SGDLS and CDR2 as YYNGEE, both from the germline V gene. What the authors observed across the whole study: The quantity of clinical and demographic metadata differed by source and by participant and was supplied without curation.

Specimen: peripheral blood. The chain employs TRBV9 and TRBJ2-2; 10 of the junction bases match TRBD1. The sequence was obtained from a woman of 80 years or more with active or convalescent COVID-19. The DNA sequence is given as TGTGCCAGCAGCGTAGTGCGGGACAGGGGTAACACCGGGGAGCTGTTTTTT. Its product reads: CASSVVRDRGNTGELFF.